This T cell receptor (beta chain) was retrieved from a study of shared clonotypes between healthy human individuals. Trimming pared 8 bases from V and 2 bases from J, leaving 16 bases between. Germline V gene data show CDR1 as MDHEN and CDR2 as SYDVKM. CDR3 size: 15 residues. Healthy and HIV-negative, the adult donors had no recent acute infections or vaccinations. Every contributor of samples was a Caucasian grown-up residing in Nashville, Tennessee. The authors divided CD4+ cells into CD45RA+ naive and CD45RA-negative memory subsets. Libraries were prepared by immunoSEQ multiplex PCR; TCRdb keeps only in-frame clonotypes and omits some of them. The sample shows roughly 2.5 million clones, just over 90% of them seen only once.

This TCR derives from a man aged 18 to 35 in good health. The material sequenced was naive CD4+ T cells sorted from blood. The sample's subset: CD45RA+ positively selected. This chain joins TRBV28 and TRBJ1-5, with no clear D. The CDR3 protein is CASFGFSLGNQPQHF. The CDR3 DNA reads TGTGCCAGCTTCGGGTTCAGCTTAGGCAATCAGCCCCAGCATTTT. The entire variable domain, with the rest obtained from reference TRBV28 and TRBJ1-5, is as follows: DVKVTQSSRYLVKRTGEKVFLECVQDMDHENMFWYRQDPGLGLRLIYFSYDVKMKEKGDIPEGYSVSREKKERFSLILESASTNQTSMYLCASFGFSLGNQPQHFGDGTRLSIL.